What follows describes a single TCR beta chain. What this receptor recognizes is not known. No much larger clone is present one base from it, and per-base qualities are unavailable. From the cysteine up to the phenylalanine, the CDR3 has a length of 15 residues. CDR3 DNA only is kept here, 45 bases in frame from base 1. Trimmed from V: 8 bases; trimmed from J: 1 base; junction bases lacking a gene match: 8. The germline V gene provides CDR1 SGDLS and CDR2 YYNGEE. The immunoSEQ Assay, a bias-controlled multiplex PCR, was used to amplify TCRbeta CDR3 regions from genomic DNA. As for how the authors treated the data: The number of nucleated cells in each sample was estimated from the amplification of reference gene primers within the assay. Sequence reads were collapsed and filtered to measure the absolute abundance of every unique TCRbeta CDR3 rearrangement. For each sample, productive Simpson clonality was calculated by taking the square root of Simpson's diversity index across productive rearrangements. Imported from immuneACCESS, the table was reduced by TCRdb to in-frame sequences with V and J called. These copies leave out some clones; in studies compared against another copy, an unresolved V gene accounts for under half, and the cause of the remainder is not known. V and J calls plus clone size are reproduced from that table; the DNA served to infer D and trimming. For this sample there are 450,000 or so clones; around 90% appear just once. The ten largest clones capture roughly 0.84% of the sample.

This sample was included in a study of blood T cell repertoires in COVID-19 (dated by TCRdb to the early 2020s). General notes on the study: The collaborator samples originated in the United States, Italy and Spain and spanned the acute and convalescent phases of COVID-19. The material from the prospective study consisted of cDNA or gDNA derived from T cells, B-cell-depleted T cells, or PBMCs. The repertoires were released in a freely available public database meant as a resource for research on the immune response to SARS-CoV-2. Nearly every sample came with metadata listing a de-identified subject ID, COVID-19 status, age in years and sex. Deeply sampled blood TCRbeta repertoires from subjects exposed to, actively infected with, or recovered from COVID-19 were included in the dataset. Samples were obtained from the ongoing ImmuneRACE study (first 160 participants) and from roughly 1,300 subjects provided by 6 global collaborators. Where available, HLA class I and class II types were taken from metadata supplied by the sample provider and were not determined by assay-based typing.

One collaborating source in Seattle enrolled patients while the patients were actively infected and followed the patients over time throughout the course of disease. Whole blood was collected in K2EDTA tubes by collaborating institutions according to the institutions' own protocols. For TCRbeta analysis, collaborators shipped samples in one of three forms: frozen whole blood, isolated PBMCs, or DNA extracted from either of those sample types. What the study reported, not specific to this receptor: Clinical and demographic metadata were provided uncurated, with the amount varying by source and participant.

The sequence is built from TRBV9 and TRBJ2-2, with 7 middle bases fitting TRBD1. The sequence was obtained from a man between 18 and 29 years old with COVID-19, enrolled during active disease. The source material was peripheral blood. The CDR3 reads as follows: CASSSGQVNTGELFF. The DNA sequence reads TGTGCCAGTTCGTCAGGACAGGTGAACACCGGGGAGCTGTTTTTT.